This T cell receptor beta chain was recorded in a study of T cells in Graves' hyperthyroidism and ophthalmopathy. Researchers took RNA transcripts and amplified the TCR beta CDR3 regions from them. A set of HTBI primers served as the primers for a first-round RT-PCR of the TCR CDR3. TCRdb reanalysed the multiplex PCR reads using MiXCR and keeps one entry per CDR3 protein. The sample comprises a few hundred thousand distinct CDR3 sequences, approximately 14% of which are singletons, and roughly 7.3% rests with the top ten. This clonotype came up a few times. Losses at the gene ends were 0 bases for V and 4 bases for J; bases not matched to a gene: 8. Germline loops: CDR1 SGHAT, CDR2 FQNNGV. The CDR3 is made up of 16 amino acids.

The chain combines TRBV11-2 with TRBJ1-1; 7 positions agree with TRBD1. The TCR originated in a woman aged 30 to 39 with Graves' hyperthyroidism. The sample was blood. The CDR3 nucleotides read TGTGCCAGCAGCTTAGAACTCGAAGGGGGCCTCACTGAAGCTTTCTTT. This sequence encodes CASSLELEGGLTEAFF.